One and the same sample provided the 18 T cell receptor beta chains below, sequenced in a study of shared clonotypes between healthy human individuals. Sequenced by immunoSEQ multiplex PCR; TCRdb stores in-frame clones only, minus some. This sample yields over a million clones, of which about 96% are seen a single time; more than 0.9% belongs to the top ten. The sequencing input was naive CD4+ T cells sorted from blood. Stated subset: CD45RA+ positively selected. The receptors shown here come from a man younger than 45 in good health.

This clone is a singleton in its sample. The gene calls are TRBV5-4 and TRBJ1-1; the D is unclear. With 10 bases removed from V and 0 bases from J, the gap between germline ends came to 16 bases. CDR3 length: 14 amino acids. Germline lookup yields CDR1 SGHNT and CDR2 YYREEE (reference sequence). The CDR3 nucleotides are TGTGCCGGGTGGGATGGGCTCATGAACACTGAAGCTTTCTTT. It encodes CAGWDGLMNTEAFF.

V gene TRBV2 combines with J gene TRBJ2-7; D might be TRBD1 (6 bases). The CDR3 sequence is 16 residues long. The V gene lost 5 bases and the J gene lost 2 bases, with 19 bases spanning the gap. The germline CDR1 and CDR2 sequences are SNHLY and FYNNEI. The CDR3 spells CASSHSEDSPTYEQYF. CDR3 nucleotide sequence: TGTGCCAGCAGTCATTCTGAGGACAGTCCGACCTACGAGCAGTACTTC.

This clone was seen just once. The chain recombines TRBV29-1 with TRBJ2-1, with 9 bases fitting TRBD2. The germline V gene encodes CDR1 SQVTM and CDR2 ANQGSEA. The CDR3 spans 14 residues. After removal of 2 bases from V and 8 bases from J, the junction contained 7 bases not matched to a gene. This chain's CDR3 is CSVESSGSGDEQFF. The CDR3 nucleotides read TGCAGCGTTGAAAGTAGCGGGAGTGGGGATGAGCAGTTCTTC.

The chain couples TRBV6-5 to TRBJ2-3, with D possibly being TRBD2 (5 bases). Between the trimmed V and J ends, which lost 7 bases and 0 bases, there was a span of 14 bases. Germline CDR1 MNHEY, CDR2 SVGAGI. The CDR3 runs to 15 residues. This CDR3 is CASTTAVSSTDTQYF. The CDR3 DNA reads TGTGCCAGCACAACAGCGGTTTCTAGCACAGATACGCAGTATTTT.

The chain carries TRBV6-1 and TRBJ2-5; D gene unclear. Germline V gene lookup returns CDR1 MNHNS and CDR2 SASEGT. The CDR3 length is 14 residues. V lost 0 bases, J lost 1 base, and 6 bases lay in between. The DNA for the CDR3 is TGTGCCAGCAGTGAAGCGGCTACCCAAGAGACCCAGTACTTC. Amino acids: CASSEAATQETQYF.

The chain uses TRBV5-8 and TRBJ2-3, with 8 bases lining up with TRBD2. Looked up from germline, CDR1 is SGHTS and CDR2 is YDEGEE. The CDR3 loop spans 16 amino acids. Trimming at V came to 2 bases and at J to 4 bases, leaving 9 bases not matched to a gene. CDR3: CASSFHTSGRADTQYF. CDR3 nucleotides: TGTGCCAGCAGCTTTCATACTAGCGGAAGGGCAGATACGCAGTATTTT.

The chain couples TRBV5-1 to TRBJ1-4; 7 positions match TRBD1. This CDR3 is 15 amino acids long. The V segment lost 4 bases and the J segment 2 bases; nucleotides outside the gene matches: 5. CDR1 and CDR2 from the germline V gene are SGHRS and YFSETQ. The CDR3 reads CASSRQGATNEKLFF. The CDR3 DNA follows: TGCGCCAGCAGCAGACAGGGTGCTACTAATGAAAAACTGTTTTTT.

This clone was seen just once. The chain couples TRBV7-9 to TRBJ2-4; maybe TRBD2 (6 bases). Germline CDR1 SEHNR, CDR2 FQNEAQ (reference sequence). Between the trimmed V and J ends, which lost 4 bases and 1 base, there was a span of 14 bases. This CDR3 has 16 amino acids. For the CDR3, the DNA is TGTGCCAGCAGCTCGAACGGACGGGGGGCCAAAAACATTCAGTACTTC. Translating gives CASSSNGRGAKNIQYF. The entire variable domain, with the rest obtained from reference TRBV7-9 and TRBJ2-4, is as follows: DTGVSQNPRHKITKRGQNVTFRCDPISEHNRLYWYRQTLGQGPEFLTYFQNEAQLEKSRLLSDRFSAERPKGSFSTLEIQRTEQGDSAMYLCASSSNGRGAKNIQYFGAGTRLSVL.

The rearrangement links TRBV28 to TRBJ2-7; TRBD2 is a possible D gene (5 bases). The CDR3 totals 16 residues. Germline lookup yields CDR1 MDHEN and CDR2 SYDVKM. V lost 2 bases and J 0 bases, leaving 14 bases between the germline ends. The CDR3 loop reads CASSLSPDFASYEQYF. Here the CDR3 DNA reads TGTGCCAGCAGTTTAAGTCCGGACTTCGCCTCCTACGAGCAGTACTTC.

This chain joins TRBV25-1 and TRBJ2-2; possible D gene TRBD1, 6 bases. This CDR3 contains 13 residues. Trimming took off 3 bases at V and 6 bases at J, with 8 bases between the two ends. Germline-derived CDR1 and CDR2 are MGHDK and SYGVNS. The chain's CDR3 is CASSDTGSGELFF. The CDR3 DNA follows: TGTGCCAGCAGTGACACAGGGTCCGGGGAGCTGTTTTTT.

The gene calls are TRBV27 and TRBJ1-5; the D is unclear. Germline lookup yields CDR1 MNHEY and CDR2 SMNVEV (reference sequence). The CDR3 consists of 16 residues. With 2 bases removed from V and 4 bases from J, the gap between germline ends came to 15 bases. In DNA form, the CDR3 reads TGTGCCAGCAGTTTAATCGGTGGAGTAGTAAATCAGCCCCAGCATTTT. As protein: CASSLIGGVVNQPQHF.

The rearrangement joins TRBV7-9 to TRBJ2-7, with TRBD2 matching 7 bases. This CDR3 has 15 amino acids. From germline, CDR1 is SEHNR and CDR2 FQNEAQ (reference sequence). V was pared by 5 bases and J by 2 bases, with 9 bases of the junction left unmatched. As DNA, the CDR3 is TGTGCCAGCAGCCTACTGGGAGGGGTGGCCTACGAGCAGTACTTC. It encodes CASSLLGGVAYEQYF.

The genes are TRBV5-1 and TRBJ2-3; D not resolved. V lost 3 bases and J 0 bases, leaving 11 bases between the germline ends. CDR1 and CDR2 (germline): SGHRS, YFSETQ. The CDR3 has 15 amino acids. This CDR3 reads CASSYLPASTDTQYF. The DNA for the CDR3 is TGCGCCAGCAGCTATTTGCCCGCTAGCACAGATACGCAGTATTTT.

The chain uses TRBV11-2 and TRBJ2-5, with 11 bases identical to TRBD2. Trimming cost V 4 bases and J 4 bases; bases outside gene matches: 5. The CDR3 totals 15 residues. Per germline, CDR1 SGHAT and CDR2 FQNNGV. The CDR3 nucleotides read TGTGCCAGCAGCTCCTCGGGACTAGCGGTAGAGACCCAGTACTTC. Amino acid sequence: CASSSSGLAVETQYF.

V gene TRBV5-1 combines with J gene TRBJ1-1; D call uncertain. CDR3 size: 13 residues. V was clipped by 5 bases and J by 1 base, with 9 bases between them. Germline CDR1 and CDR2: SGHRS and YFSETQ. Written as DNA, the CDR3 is TGCGCCAGCAGAGGAGCGGAGAACACTGAAGCTTTCTTT. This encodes CASRGAENTEAFF.

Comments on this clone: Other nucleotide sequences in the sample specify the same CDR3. Written as DNA, the CDR3 is TGTGCCAGCAGTTTGTCACTAGCGGGAGGGCCCTACGAGCAGTACTTC. This codes for CASSLSLAGGPYEQYF. The rearrangement links TRBV27 to TRBJ2-7, with 13 nucleotides matching TRBD2. V lost 3 bases and J lost 2; bases outside the gene matches: 4. The CDR3 loop spans 16 amino acids. Per the germline V gene, CDR1 is MNHEY and CDR2 is SMNVEV (reference sequence).

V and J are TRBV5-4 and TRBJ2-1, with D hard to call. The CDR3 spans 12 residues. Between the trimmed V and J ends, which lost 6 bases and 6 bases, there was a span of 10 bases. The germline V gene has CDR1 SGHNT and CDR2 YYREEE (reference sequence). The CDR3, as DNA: TGTGCCAGCACTTGGTCCGGCAATGAGCAGTTCTTC. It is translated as CASTWSGNEQFF. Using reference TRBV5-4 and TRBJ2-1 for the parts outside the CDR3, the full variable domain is ETGVTQSPTHLIKTRGQQVTLRCSSQSGHNTVSWYQQALGQGPQFIFQYYREEENGRGNFPPRFSGLQFPNYSSELNVNALELDDSALYLCASTWSGNEQFFGPGTRLTVL.

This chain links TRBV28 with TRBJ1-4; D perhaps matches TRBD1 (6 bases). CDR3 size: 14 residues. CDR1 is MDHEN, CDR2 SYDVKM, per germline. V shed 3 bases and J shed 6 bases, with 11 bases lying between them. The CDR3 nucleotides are TGTGCCAGCAGTTTCGGACAGCCTTATGAAAAACTGTTTTTT. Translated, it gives CASSFGQPYEKLFF.